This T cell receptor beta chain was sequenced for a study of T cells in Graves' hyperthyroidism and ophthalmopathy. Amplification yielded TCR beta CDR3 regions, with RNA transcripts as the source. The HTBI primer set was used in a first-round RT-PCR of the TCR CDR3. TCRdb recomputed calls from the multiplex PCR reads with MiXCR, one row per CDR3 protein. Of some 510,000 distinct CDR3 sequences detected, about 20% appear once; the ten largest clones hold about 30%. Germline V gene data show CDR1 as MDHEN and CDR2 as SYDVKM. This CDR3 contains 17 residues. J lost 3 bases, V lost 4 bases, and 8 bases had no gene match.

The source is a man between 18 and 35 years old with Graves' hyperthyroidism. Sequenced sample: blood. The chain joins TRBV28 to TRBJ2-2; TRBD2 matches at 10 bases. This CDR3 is CASSSGTSAYDTGELFF. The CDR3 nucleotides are TGTGCCAGCAGTTCCGGGACTAGCGCGTATGACACCGGGGAGCTGTTTTTT.